This TCR beta chain is from a study of shared clonotypes between healthy human individuals. Only CD45RO-negative cells positively selected for CCR7 counted as naive CD8 cells, so terminally differentiated effector memory CD45RA+ cells were excluded. Profiled with immunoSEQ multiplex PCR; TCRdb holds only in-frame clones, not every one. The repertoire holds just over 2,000,000 clones, with over 85% as singletons. This CDR3 region has 18 residues. The J segment lost 4 bases and the V segment lost 3 bases, leaving 13 bases of the junction unmatched. CDR1 and CDR2 from the germline V gene are MNHNS and SASEGT.

This sequence was found in a man aged 18 to 29 in good health. Sequenced material: naive CD8+ T cells sorted from blood. This chain joins TRBV6-1 and TRBJ2-5; TRBD2 matches 11 bases. In nucleotides, the CDR3 is TGTGCCAGCAGTGAGGGACTAGCGGACAACCAATGGGTAGAGACCCAGTACTTC. This gives the protein CASSEGLADNQWVETQYF.